One and the same sample provided the 9 T cell receptor beta chains below, sequenced in a study of T cells in Graves' hyperthyroidism and ophthalmopathy. TCR beta CDR3 regions were amplified from RNA transcripts. The study used the HTBI primer set for a first-round RT-PCR of the TCR CDR3. MiXCR, run by TCRdb on the multiplex PCR reads, gives a single entry per CDR3 protein. Of roughly 260,000 distinct CDR3 sequences listed, about 15% are singletons. Sequencing was carried out using blood. Source of these receptors: a woman in her 40s with Graves' hyperthyroidism that later progressed to Graves' ophthalmopathy.

The V and J genes are TRBV7-9 and TRBJ2-3; 11 nucleotides agree with TRBD2. The CDR3 loop spans 16 amino acids. Unmatched junction bases numbered 5, after V lost 0 bases and J lost 6 bases. CDR1 SEHNR and CDR2 FQNEAQ come from the germline V gene (reference sequence). The CDR3 protein is CASSLAPGLAADTQYF. CDR3 in DNA: TGTGCCAGCAGCTTAGCCCCGGGACTAGCGGCGGATACGCAGTATTTT.

This clonotype was recorded a few times. The V and J genes are TRBV20-1 and TRBJ2-5; 12 positions match TRBD1. There are 14 residues in the CDR3. V shed 3 bases and J 5 bases; nucleotides not matched to a gene: 4. Germline V gene lookup returns CDR1 DFQATT and CDR2 SNEGSKA (reference sequence). The CDR3 region is CSASGTGGAETQYF. For the CDR3, the DNA is TGCAGTGCTAGCGGGACAGGGGGCGCGGAGACCCAGTACTTC.

This clonotype appeared many times. This chain joins TRBV19 and TRBJ2-1; D ambiguous. CDR1 LNHDA and CDR2 SQIVND come from the germline V gene (reference sequence). V gave up 4 bases and J gave up 3 bases, with 16 bases separating them. This CDR3 contains 16 residues. In DNA form, the CDR3 reads TGTGCCAGTAGTAAGGCTATCTTTTCGGGCTACAATGAGCAGTTCTTC. This encodes CASSKAIFSGYNEQFF.

The V call is TRBV19, the J call TRBJ2-1; D perhaps matches TRBD2 (5 bases). V was cut by 5 bases and J by 6 bases, with 8 bases left in between. CDR1 and CDR2 (germline): LNHDA, SQIVND (reference sequence). This CDR3 is 12 amino acids long. CDR3: CASSLAPNEQFF. In DNA form, the CDR3 reads TGTGCCAGTAGTCTAGCACCCAATGAGCAGTTCTTC.

This clonotype was counted at least ten times. The V call is TRBV6-1, the J call TRBJ2-5; D is perhaps TRBD1 (7 bases). From germline, CDR1 is MNHNS and CDR2 SASEGT. Trimming pared 5 bases from V and 4 bases from J, leaving 17 bases between. The CDR3 consists of 15 residues. CDR3 nucleotides: TGTGCCAGCAGTTACCTGGAGGGGGCGGGAGAGACCCAGTACTTC. Protein sequence: CASSYLEGAGETQYF.

This clonotype turned up a few times. The chain combines TRBV10-1 with TRBJ2-7; a possible D gene is TRBD2 (5 bases). CDR1 and CDR2 from the germline V gene are WNHNN and SYGVQD (reference sequence). With 7 bases removed from V and 4 bases from J, the gap between germline ends came to 17 bases. This CDR3 is 14 amino acids long. The CDR3 protein is CASTPGNLGYEQYF. DNA of the CDR3: TGCGCCAGCACCCCGGGAAACCTGGGATACGAGCAGTACTTC.

Ten or more counts support this clonotype. The chain recombines TRBV7-9 with TRBJ2-1; 10 positions match TRBD1. This CDR3 has 16 residues. Germline CDR1 and CDR2: SEHNR and FQNEAQ (reference sequence). V dropped 5 bases and J dropped 4; count of bases not matched to a gene: 8. The chain's CDR3 is CASSLRQGATYNEQFF. Here the CDR3 DNA reads TGTGCCAGCAGCCTCCGACAGGGGGCTACATACAATGAGCAGTTCTTC.

V usage is TRBV27 and J usage is TRBJ2-1; 16 nucleotides line up with TRBD2. Unmatched junction bases numbered 9, after V lost 1 base and J lost 12 bases. The CDR3 spans 17 residues. Germline assignment: CDR1 MNHEY and CDR2 SMNVEV (reference sequence). Here the CDR3 reads CASSLFSGTSGGGGQFF. CDR3 in DNA: TGTGCCAGCAGTTTATTCTCCGGGACTAGCGGGGGGGGCGGGCAGTTCTTC.

This clonotype was seen repeatedly, ten times or more. CDR3 sequence: CSAMFREKGEQYF. The CDR3, as DNA: TGCAGTGCTATGTTCAGGGAGAAAGGCGAGCAGTACTTC. The rearrangement links TRBV20-1 to TRBJ2-7; TRBD1 or TRBD2 may be the D gene (5 bases each). Trimming pared 4 bases from V and 6 bases from J, leaving 16 bases between. This CDR3 has 13 residues. CDR1 and CDR2 from the germline V gene are DFQATT and SNEGSKA (reference sequence).